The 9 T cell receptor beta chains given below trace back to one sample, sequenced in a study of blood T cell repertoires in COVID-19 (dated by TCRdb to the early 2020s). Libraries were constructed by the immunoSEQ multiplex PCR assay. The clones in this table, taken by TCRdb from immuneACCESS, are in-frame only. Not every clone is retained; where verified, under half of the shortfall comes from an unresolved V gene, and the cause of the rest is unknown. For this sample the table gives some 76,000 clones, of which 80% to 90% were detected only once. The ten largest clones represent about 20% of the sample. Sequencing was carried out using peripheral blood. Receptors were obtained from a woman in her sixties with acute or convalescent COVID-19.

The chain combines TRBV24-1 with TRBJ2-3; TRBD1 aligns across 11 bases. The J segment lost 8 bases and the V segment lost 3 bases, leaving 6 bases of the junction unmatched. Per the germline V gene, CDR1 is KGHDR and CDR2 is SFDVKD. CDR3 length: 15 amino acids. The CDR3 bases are TGTGCCACCAGTGATACTCGGACAGGGGGCTTTACGCAGTATTTT. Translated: CATSDTRTGGFTQYF.

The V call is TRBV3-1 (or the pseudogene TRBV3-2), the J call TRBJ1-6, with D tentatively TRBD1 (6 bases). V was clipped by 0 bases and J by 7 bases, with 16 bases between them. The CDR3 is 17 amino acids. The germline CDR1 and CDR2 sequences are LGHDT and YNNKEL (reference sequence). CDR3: CASSQDVGGFSNSPLHF. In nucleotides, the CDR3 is TGTGCCAGCAGCCAAGATGTAGGGGGTTTCTCGAATTCACCCCTCCACTTT.

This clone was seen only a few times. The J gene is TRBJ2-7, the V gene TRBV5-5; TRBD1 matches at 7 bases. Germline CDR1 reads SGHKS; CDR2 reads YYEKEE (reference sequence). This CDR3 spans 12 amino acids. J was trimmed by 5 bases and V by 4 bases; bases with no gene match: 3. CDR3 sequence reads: CASSLQGHEQYV. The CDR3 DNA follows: TGTGCCAGCAGCCTACAGGGGCACGAGCAGTACGTC.

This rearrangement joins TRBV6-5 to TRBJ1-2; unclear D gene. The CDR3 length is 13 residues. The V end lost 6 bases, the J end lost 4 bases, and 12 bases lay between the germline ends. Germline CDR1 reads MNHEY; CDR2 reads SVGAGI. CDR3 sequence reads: CASSASVLYGYTF. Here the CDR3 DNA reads TGTGCCAGCAGCGCGTCGGTCCTCTATGGCTACACCTTC.

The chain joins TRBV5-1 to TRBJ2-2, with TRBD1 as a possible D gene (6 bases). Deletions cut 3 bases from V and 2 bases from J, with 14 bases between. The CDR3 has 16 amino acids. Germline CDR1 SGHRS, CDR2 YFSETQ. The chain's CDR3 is CASSSSRQVNTGELFF. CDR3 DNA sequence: TGCGCCAGCAGCTCCTCCAGACAGGTTAACACCGGGGAGCTGTTTTTT.

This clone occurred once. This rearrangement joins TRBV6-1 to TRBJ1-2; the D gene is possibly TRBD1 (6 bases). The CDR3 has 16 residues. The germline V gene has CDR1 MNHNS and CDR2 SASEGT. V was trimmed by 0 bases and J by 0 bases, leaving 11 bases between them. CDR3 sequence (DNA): TGTGCCAGCAGTGAAGCGAGGGCAGGGGCTAACTATGGCTACACCTTC. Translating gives CASSEARAGANYGYTF.

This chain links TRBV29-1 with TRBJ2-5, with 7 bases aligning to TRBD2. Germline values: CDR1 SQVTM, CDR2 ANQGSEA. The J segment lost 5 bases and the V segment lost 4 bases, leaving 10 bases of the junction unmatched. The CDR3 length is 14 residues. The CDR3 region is CSVGPSGGGETQYF. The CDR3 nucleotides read TGCAGCGTTGGACCCTCCGGGGGAGGGGAGACCCAGTACTTC.

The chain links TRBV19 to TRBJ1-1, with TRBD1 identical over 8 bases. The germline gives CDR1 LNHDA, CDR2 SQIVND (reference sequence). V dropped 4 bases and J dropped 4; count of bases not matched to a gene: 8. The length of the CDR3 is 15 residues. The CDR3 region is CASSTHRGYVTEAFF. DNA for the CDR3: TGTGCCAGTAGTACACACAGGGGGTACGTCACTGAAGCTTTCTTT.

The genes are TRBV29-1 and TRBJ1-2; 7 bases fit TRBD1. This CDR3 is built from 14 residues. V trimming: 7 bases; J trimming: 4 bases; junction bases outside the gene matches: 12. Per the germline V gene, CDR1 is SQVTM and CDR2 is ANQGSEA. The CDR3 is CSALPRGQIYGYTF. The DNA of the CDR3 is TGCAGCGCCCTTCCTAGGGGGCAGATCTATGGCTACACCTTC.